This note documents a single T cell receptor beta chain sequence. No antigen is known for it. PCR primers comprised 60 Vbeta and 13 Jbeta primers. As originally analysed: A follow-up analysis tallied tens of millions of unique TCR beta chains, some 9.9 million shared. Generated by immunoSEQ multiplex PCR, the TCRdb table keeps only in-frame clones and is missing some. For V, J and clone size, that table is used; D and trimming come from the DNA. Among about 110,000 clones listed, 65% to 85% were seen once. This sample was taken from a study of cytomegalovirus exposure and HLA in healthy donors. Findings and limits, study-wide: Sequencing likely generated an artifact that appeared as a cluster of highly shared sequence variants.

Germline lookup yields CDR1 SGHTA and CDR2 FQGTGA. CDR3 length: 13 amino acids. V lost 3 bases to trimming and J lost 3 bases, with 5 bases between them. V is TRBV7-3 and J is TRBJ1-4; no firm D call. Sequenced input: PBMCs. This clonotype was obtained from a man aged 45-65 years in good health and CMV-seronegative. The CDR3 coding sequence is TGTGCCAGCAGCTTGAACTCTAATGAAAAACTGTTTTTT. It codes for CASSLNSNEKLFF.